A single sample is the source of the 32 T cell receptor beta chains below, sequenced in a study of T cells in Graves' hyperthyroidism and ophthalmopathy. TCR beta CDR3 region amplification was performed from RNA transcripts. An initial round of RT-PCR targeting the TCR CDR3 relied on the HTBI primer set. TCRdb passed the multiplex PCR reads through MiXCR, listing each CDR3 protein once. This table holds some 510,000 distinct CDR3 sequences, under 60% found once. The sample consisted of peripheral blood or thyroid tissue (not recorded which). The source of these receptors is a woman between 18 and 29 years old with Graves' hyperthyroidism.

The V gene is TRBV7-9, the J gene TRBJ1-1, with 7 bases that match TRBD1. Germline V CDR1 and CDR2: SEHNR, FQNEAQ (reference sequence). CDR3 size: 14 residues. The V and J ends lost 3 bases and 6 bases, in that order; junction bases with no gene match: 7. The CDR3 loop is CASSLTGLVPEAFF. CDR3 DNA: TGTGCCAGCAGCTTGACAGGGTTGGTCCCTGAAGCTTTCTTT.

This clonotype has more than one count but fewer than ten. CDR3 nucleotide sequence: TGTGCCAGCAGCGACCGGACTAGCGTGCAAGAGACCCAGTACTTC. It translates to CASSDRTSVQETQYF. The V gene is TRBV7-2, the J gene TRBJ2-5; 9 bases are a match to TRBD2. V shed 5 bases and J 2 bases; nucleotides not matched to a gene: 6. Germline V lookup: CDR1 SGHTA, CDR2 FQGNSA. The CDR3 contains 15 residues.

V usage is TRBV7-2 and J usage is TRBJ1-5; a weak D match, TRBD1 (6 bases). The CDR3 spans 15 residues. With 1 base removed from V and 6 bases from J, the gap between germline ends came to 13 bases. Germline loops: CDR1 SGHTA, CDR2 FQGNSA. The CDR3 bases are TGTGCCAGCAGCTTAGACGCGGGGGCGACTCAGCCCCAGCATTTT. This encodes CASSLDAGATQPQHF. Supplemented by reference TRBV7-2 and TRBJ1-5, the full variable domain reads GAGVSQSPSNKVTEKGKDVELRCDPISGHTALYWYRQSLGQGLEFLIYFQGNSAPDKSGLPSDRFSAERTGGSVSTLTIQRTQQEDSAVYLCASSLDAGATQPQHFGDGTRLSIL.

This chain uses TRBV7-2 with TRBJ2-5; D possibly corresponds to TRBD1 (6 bases). Germline V gene lookup returns CDR1 SGHTA and CDR2 FQGNSA. The CDR3 consists of 14 residues. The V and J ends lost 6 bases and 5 bases respectively, with 16 bases between them. As DNA, the CDR3 is TGTGCCAGCAGTTTAAATGGGGGCTGGGAGACCCAGTACTTC. As protein: CASSLNGGWETQYF.

This chain joins TRBV20-1 and TRBJ1-6; TRBD1 matches at 9 bases. V gave up 6 bases and J gave up 11 bases; unmatched junction bases: 14. CDR3 length equals 15 residues. Germline loops: CDR1 DFQATT, CDR2 SNEGSKA (reference sequence). The CDR3 bases are TGCAGTGCCAATCCGGATGGGACAGGGAGGCCACCCCTCCACTTT. It codes for CSANPDGTGRPPLHF.

In regard to this clonotype: Being one base from a much bigger clone, this may be a read error. The CDR3 DNA reads as TGTGCCAGCAGCCGAGGGACGAACACTGAAGCTTTCTTT. Translating gives CASSRGTNTEAFF. The V and J genes are TRBV4-2 and TRBJ1-1; D may be TRBD1 (5 bases). This CDR3 has 13 amino acids. CDR1 LGHNA and CDR2 YNFKEQ come from the germline V gene. The V and J ends lost 4 bases and 1 base respectively, with 7 bases between them.

This clonotype was picked up many times. The V gene is TRBV7-9, the J gene TRBJ1-5, with unresolved D. The V and J ends lost 5 bases and 3 bases respectively, with 8 bases between them. This CDR3 is built from 13 residues. Germline loops: CDR1 SEHNR, CDR2 FQNEAQ (reference sequence). CDR3 sequence reads: CASSPGHNQPQHF. In DNA form, the CDR3 reads TGTGCCAGCAGCCCGGGCCACAATCAGCCCCAGCATTTT. Together with reference TRBV7-9 and TRBJ1-5, the CDR3 gives the full variable domain: DTGVSQNPRHKITKRGQNVTFRCDPISEHNRLYWYRQTLGQGPEFLTYFQNEAQLEKSRLLSDRFSAERPKGSFSTLEIQRTEQGDSAMYLCASSPGHNQPQHFGDGTRLSIL.

The chain uses TRBV7-2 and TRBJ1-6, with 9 bases aligning to TRBD1. CDR1 and CDR2 from the germline V gene are SGHTA and FQGNSA. The CDR3 runs to 15 residues. After removal of 5 bases from V and 7 bases from J, the junction contained 6 bases not matched to a gene. The CDR3 region is CASSIDRGLNSPLHF. The CDR3 DNA reads TGTGCCAGCAGCATCGACAGGGGGTTGAATTCACCCCTCCACTTT.

This chain connects TRBV20-1 to TRBJ2-5, with D possibly matching TRBD1 (5 bases). This CDR3 has 13 residues. Germline lookup yields CDR1 DFQATT and CDR2 SNEGSKA (reference sequence). Trimming removed 0 bases at V and 3 bases at J, with 8 bases between. CDR3 region: CSARDSGKETQYF. CDR3 in DNA: TGCAGTGCTAGAGATTCAGGGAAAGAGACCCAGTACTTC.

The gene calls are TRBV7-9 and TRBJ1-4; possible D gene TRBD1, 5 bases. Germline values: CDR1 SEHNR, CDR2 FQNEAQ (reference sequence). The CDR3 spans 15 residues. With 4 bases removed from V and 5 bases from J, the gap between germline ends came to 14 bases. The chain's CDR3 is CASSSTGTFNEKLFF. The CDR3 DNA sequence: TGTGCCAGCAGCTCCACTGGGACGTTCAATGAAAAACTGTTTTTT.

The J gene is TRBJ2-3, the V gene TRBV7-3; the match to TRBD2 covers 9 bases. This CDR3 has 16 amino acids. The junction had 12 bases not matched to a gene; V was cut back by 5 bases and J by 6 bases. Germline V gives CDR1 SGHTA, CDR2 FQGTGA. In nucleotides, the CDR3 is TGTGCCAGCAGCACCGTAGCGGGAGCCAGTAGGGATACGCAGTATTTT. Its protein product is CASSTVAGASRDTQYF.

This clonotype was detected many times. V gene TRBV29-1 combines with J gene TRBJ1-2; TRBD1 agrees at 8 bases. Germline V gene sequence: CDR1 SQVTM, CDR2 ANQGSEA. The CDR3 length is 13 residues. V lost 7 bases to trimming and J lost 3 bases; unmatched junction nucleotides: 7. The CDR3 DNA reads as TGCAGCGCCGTGACAGGGGCTGACTATGGCTACACCTTC. Protein: CSAVTGADYGYTF.

This clonotype was counted at least ten times. The chain recombines TRBV10-3 with TRBJ1-5; TRBD1 matches 7 bases. The CDR3 covers 13 residues. J was trimmed by 4 bases and V by 7 bases; bases with no gene match: 4. CDR1 and CDR2 from the germline V gene are ENHRY and SYGVKD. In DNA form, the CDR3 reads TGTGCCATCAACCAGGGGGGAAATCAGCCCCAGCATTTT. Its protein product is CAINQGGNQPQHF.

This clonotype has just a few counts. The gene calls are TRBV7-9 and TRBJ2-7; D may be TRBD1 or TRBD2 (5 bases each). Germline lookup yields CDR1 SEHNR and CDR2 FQNEAQ (reference sequence). V lost 5 bases to trimming and J lost 1 base, with 15 bases between them. The CDR3 sequence is 15 residues long. The CDR3, as DNA: TGTGCCAGCAGCCGGGTTTGGGGACGATCCTACGAGCAGTACTTC. It codes for CASSRVWGRSYEQYF.

Concerning this clonotype itself: This clone may be a read error of a much larger clone one base away. This sequence joins TRBV4-2 and TRBJ1-1, with a tentative D call TRBD1 (5 bases). The CDR3 has 13 residues. The germline V gene has CDR1 LGHNA and CDR2 YNFKEQ. This chain's CDR3 is CASSPDLGTRALF. CDR3 nucleotides: TGTGCCAGCAGCCCGGACTTGGGGACGCGGGCTCTCTTT.

As to this clonotype: One base away lies a much larger clone, so this may be a sequencing read error. The chain couples TRBV5-1 to TRBJ1-6; D gene unclear. V was cut by 4 bases and J by 9 bases, with 11 bases left in between. Germline CDR1 SGHRS, CDR2 YFSETQ. The CDR3 length is 13 residues. The DNA for the CDR3 is TGCGCCAGCAGCCCAAACCGGGGTTCACCCCTCCACTTT. Its translation is CASSPNRGSPLHF.

The V gene is TRBV12-3 or TRBV12-4, the J gene TRBJ2-5; D gene unclear. This CDR3 comprises 10 residues. CDR3 in DNA: TGTGCTAGTGGTTTGGATGACCAGTACTTC. Translated, it gives CASGLDDQYF.

The rearrangement uses TRBV19 and TRBJ1-5; no definite D call. Germline CDR1 and CDR2: LNHDA and SQIVND (reference sequence). Trimming removed 2 bases from V and 7 bases from J, with 15 bases in between. This CDR3 comprises 15 residues. CDR3 in amino acids: CASSIIVGLGQPQHF. The CDR3 region has the DNA TGTGCCAGTAGTATAATAGTAGGGCTTGGGCAGCCCCAGCATTTT.

The chain recombines TRBV25-1 with TRBJ2-7; tentatively, D is TRBD1 (6 bases). This CDR3 has 16 residues. The V gene lost 7 bases and the J gene lost 5 bases, with 24 bases spanning the gap. The V gene's germline CDR1 is MGHDK and CDR2 SYGVNS. CDR3: CASKGVGETGTNEQYF. The CDR3 DNA sequence: TGTGCCAGCAAAGGAGTAGGGGAAACAGGGACCAACGAGCAGTACTTC.

The chain links TRBV4-2 to TRBJ1-3; D is unclear. V lost 1 base and J lost 0, with 10 bases in between. Germline V lookup: CDR1 LGHNA, CDR2 YNFKEQ. The CDR3 consists of 16 residues. The CDR3 is CASSQVGETSGNTIYF. The CDR3 nucleotides read TGTGCCAGCAGCCAAGTTGGCGAGACCTCTGGAAACACCATATATTTT.

This clonotype was found many times. The chain combines TRBV2 with TRBJ2-5, with 10 bases identical to TRBD2. The V segment lost 8 bases and the J segment 5 bases; nucleotides outside the gene matches: 14. The CDR3 totals 16 residues. CDR1 and CDR2 from the germline V gene are SNHLY and FYNNEI. This CDR3 is CASYAPGTSDRETQYF. The CDR3 DNA follows: TGTGCCAGCTATGCTCCCGGGACTAGCGATCGGGAGACCCAGTACTTC.

As for this clonotype: Germline is not matched at one junction end, which may reflect a read error. The chain couples TRBV7-6 to TRBJ1-1; D ambiguous. This CDR3 is built from 14 residues. Germline V CDR1 and CDR2: SGHVS, FNYEAQ. DNA for the CDR3: TGCGCCAGCAGCCCACATACAAGTGGGACTGAAGCTTTCTTT. Translation: CASSPHTSGTEAFF.

The V and J genes are TRBV6-6 and TRBJ2-5, with D unresolved. Deletions cut 6 bases from V and 1 base from J, with 15 bases between. Looked up from germline, CDR1 is MNHNY and CDR2 is SVGAGI (reference sequence). CDR3 length: 15 amino acids. CDR3 sequence: CASSPRPRSQETQYF. CDR3 DNA sequence: TGTGCCAGCAGCCCCCGCCCCAGGAGCCAAGAGACCCAGTACTTC.

V usage is TRBV12-5 and J usage is TRBJ2-6; no clear D. V gave up 6 bases and J gave up 0 bases, with 3 bases separating them. Germline values: CDR1 LGHNT, CDR2 FRNRAP. The CDR3 is made up of 13 amino acids. The CDR3 spells CASGASGANVLTF. The CDR3 bases are TGTGCTAGTGGGGCCTCTGGGGCCAACGTCCTGACTTTC.

This clonotype was seen a single time. This chain links TRBV10-3 with TRBJ2-5; D may correspond to TRBD1 or TRBD2 (5 bases each). Between the trimmed V and J ends, which lost 5 bases and 7 bases, there was a span of 17 bases. The CDR3 extends over 14 amino acids. Germline lookup yields CDR1 ENHRY and CDR2 SYGVKD. CDR3 coding DNA: TGTGCCATCAGTTTAGAGGGGACGGCGTGGACCCAGTACTTC. Protein: CAISLEGTAWTQYF.

The rearrangement links TRBV7-3 to TRBJ2-7; a possible D gene is TRBD2 (6 bases). CDR1 SGHTA and CDR2 FQGTGA come from the germline V gene. The CDR3 covers 16 residues. V lost 2 bases, J lost 0 bases, and 14 bases lay in between. The CDR3 DNA sequence: TGTGCCAGCAGCTTAGAAGGCGGGATTAGCTCCTACGAGCAGTACTTC. Amino acid sequence: CASSLEGGISSYEQYF. The full variable domain, with the rest looked up from reference TRBV7-3 and TRBJ2-7, is GAGVSQTPSNKVTEKGKYVELRCDPISGHTALYWYRQSLGQGPEFLIYFQGTGAADDSGLPNDRFFAVRPEGSVSTLKIQRTERGDSAVYLCASSLEGGISSYEQYFGPGTRLTVT.

This clonotype was detected only once. The V and J genes are TRBV29-1 and TRBJ1-1; D not certain. The V end was cut by 8 bases, the J end by 0 bases, with 13 bases between. The length of the CDR3 is 13 residues. Germline CDR1 and CDR2: SQVTM and ANQGSEA. The CDR3 coding sequence is TGCAGCACCCGCCACTGGATGAACACTGAAGCTTTCTTT. Amino acids: CSTRHWMNTEAFF.

This clonotype was recorded once. The junction shows a germline mismatch at one end, possibly a read error. The V and J genes are TRBV7-9 and TRBJ1-2; 8 positions agree with TRBD1. This CDR3 region has 16 residues. The V gene's germline CDR1 is SEHNR and CDR2 FQNEAQ (reference sequence). The CDR3 DNA is TGCGCCAGCAGCCAAGACAGGGGTTTAACTATCTATGGCTACACCTTC. This gives the protein CASSQDRGLTIYGYTF.

This clonotype was seen a handful of times. This chain joins TRBV2 and TRBJ1-5, with a possible D match to TRBD1 (5 bases). Trimming stripped 6 bases from V and 1 base from J, with 13 bases between. CDR1 and CDR2 from the germline V gene are SNHLY and FYNNEI. The CDR3 runs to 15 residues. The CDR3 sequence: CASSNRQTSNQPQHF. CDR3 coding DNA: TGTGCCAGCAGCAATCGACAGACGAGCAATCAGCCCCAGCATTTT. Looking up the rest from reference TRBV2 and TRBJ1-5 gives the full variable domain: EPEVTQTPSHQVTQMGQEVILRCVPISNHLYFYWYRQILGQKVEFLVSFYNNEISEKSEIFDDQFSVERPDGSNFTLKIRSTKLEDSAMYFCASSNRQTSNQPQHFGDGTRLSIL.

For this clonotype: The junction departs from the called germline gene at one end, perhaps through a read error. This chain links TRBV10-3 with TRBJ1-5; 7 bases agree with TRBD1. Germline V lookup: CDR1 ENHRY, CDR2 SYGVKD. The CDR3 is made up of 16 amino acids. In nucleotides, the CDR3 is TGTGCCAGCAGTGTGGTCCGAAGGGGGCAGGATCAGCCCCAGCATTTT. Its protein product is CASSVVRRGQDQPQHF.

A few counts support this clonotype. The chain couples TRBV7-3 to TRBJ1-2; 7 nucleotides line up with TRBD1. The CDR3 runs to 16 residues. Germline lookup yields CDR1 SGHTA and CDR2 FQGTGA. The trim removed 5 bases at V and 2 bases at J, leaving 11 bases unmatched. The CDR3 DNA reads as TGTGCCAGCAGCCCAACCGGGACAGTCCCCAACTATGGCTACACCTTC. As protein: CASSPTGTVPNYGYTF.

V and J are TRBV5-1 and TRBJ2-2, with 9 nucleotides matching TRBD1. V lost 4 bases, J lost 6 bases, and 10 bases stayed unmatched. In germline, CDR1 is SGHRS, CDR2 YFSETQ. The CDR3 has 16 residues. In DNA, the CDR3 is TGCGCCAGCAGCGCGGCGGGACAGGGAAGAGCCGGGGAGCTGTTTTTT. Residues: CASSAAGQGRAGELFF.